A selection of T cell receptor beta chains follows, all from one sample in a study of control samples from healthy donors and cancer patients. Some clones are missing from TCRdb's copy, which holds only in-frame ones; the method was immunoSEQ multiplex PCR. The table records 40,000 or so clones, 80% to 95% of them present only once. What was sequenced was PBMCs. The receptors here all came from a woman between 35 and 50 years old with head and neck cancer. Both conserved end residues are part of each CDR3. The order of the fields is V gene, clone size, D gene, J gene, CDR3 DNA, CDR3 protein. D genes are given only for firm matches. Expanded clones are given a class, and other clones once, few, many or no size at all.

v_gene: TRBV5-8; abundance: NA; d_gene: NA; j_gene: TRBJ2-1; CDR3nt: TGTGCCAGCAGCCGGGACGGGAGCTCCTACAATGAGCAGTTCTTC; CDR3aa: CASSRDGSSYNEQFF
v_gene: TRBV7-9; abundance: NA; d_gene: NA; j_gene: TRBJ2-5; CDR3nt: TGTGCCGCGTCGGGCGTTGGGCAAGAGACCCAGTACTTC; CDR3aa: CAASGVGQETQYF
v_gene: TRBV6-6; abundance: NA; d_gene: NA; j_gene: TRBJ1-2; CDR3nt: TGTGCCAGCAGTCCTTACAGGGTCCACTCGTACGACAACTATGGCTACACCTTC; CDR3aa: CASSPYRVHSYDNYGYTF
v_gene: TRBV5-6; abundance: NA; d_gene: NA; j_gene: TRBJ2-5; CDR3nt: TGTGCCAGCAGCCCGGGGGTGCGAGAGACCCAGTACTTC; CDR3aa: CASSPGVRETQYF
v_gene: TRBV21-1; abundance: NA; d_gene: NA; j_gene: TRBJ2-7; CDR3nt: TGTGCCAGCAGCAAAGAGAAAGGGACTCACGAGCAGTACTTC; CDR3aa: CASSKEKGTHEQYF
v_gene: TRBV19; abundance: NA; d_gene: NA; j_gene: TRBJ2-4; CDR3nt: TGTGCCAGTAGTATATTCCCACGGGCCGAGGTTTTTACCTTC; CDR3aa: CASSIFPRAEVFTF
v_gene: TRBV6-4; abundance: NA; d_gene: NA; j_gene: TRBJ2-1; CDR3nt: TGTGCCAGCAGTGTCGGTCTTTCCGACAATGAGCAGTTCTTC; CDR3aa: CASSVGLSDNEQFF
v_gene: TRBV2; abundance: NA; d_gene: NA; j_gene: TRBJ1-2; CDR3nt: TGTGCCAGCAGTGTCCAGAGCTATGGCTACACCTTC; CDR3aa: CASSVQSYGYTF
v_gene: TRBV19; abundance: once; d_gene: NA; j_gene: TRBJ2-1; CDR3nt: TGTGCCAGTAGTTGGGGAAATGAGCAGTTCTTC; CDR3aa: CASSWGNEQFF
v_gene: TRBV6-6; abundance: NA; d_gene: NA; j_gene: TRBJ2-1; CDR3nt: TGTGCCAGCAGCACCGGGACTTCCTACAATGAGCAGTTCTTC; CDR3aa: CASSTGTSYNEQFF
v_gene: TRBV5-4; abundance: NA; d_gene: NA; j_gene: TRBJ2-7; CDR3nt: TGTGCCAGCAGCTTGGCCCGGGGTTTCAGTTACGAGCAGTACTTC; CDR3aa: CASSLARGFSYEQYF
v_gene: TRBV19; abundance: once; d_gene: NA; j_gene: TRBJ2-5; CDR3nt: TGTGCCAGTAGTATTACGGGGAAAGAGACCCAGTACTTC; CDR3aa: CASSITGKETQYF
v_gene: TRBV7-8; abundance: NA; d_gene: NA; j_gene: TRBJ1-6; CDR3nt: TGTGCCAGCAGCTTAACAGGGCAAACTCATTCACCCCTCCACTTT; CDR3aa: CASSLTGQTHSPLHF
v_gene: TRBV19; abundance: NA; d_gene: NA; j_gene: TRBJ2-1; CDR3nt: TGTGCCAGTCTCAAAACAGGGTTGGGTGAGCAGTTCTTC; CDR3aa: CASLKTGLGEQFF
v_gene: TRBV12-3/TRBV12-4; abundance: NA; d_gene: NA; j_gene: TRBJ2-1; CDR3nt: TGTGCCAGCAGTTCATACAATGAGCAGTTCTTC; CDR3aa: CASSSYNEQFF
v_gene: TRBV27; abundance: NA; d_gene: NA; j_gene: TRBJ1-5; CDR3nt: TGTGCCAGCAGTTTCGGGACGCCGCAGGGGCCCCAGCATTTT; CDR3aa: CASSFGTPQGPQHF
v_gene: TRBV5-1; abundance: NA; d_gene: NA; j_gene: TRBJ2-1; CDR3nt: TGCGCCAGCAGCTTGCAGTCAAGGCCAAACAATGAGCAGTTCTTC; CDR3aa: CASSLQSRPNNEQFF
v_gene: TRBV7-9; abundance: NA; d_gene: NA; j_gene: TRBJ2-7; CDR3nt: TGTGCCAGCAGCTTAGGGGTACAGTCCTACGAGCAGTACTTC; CDR3aa: CASSLGVQSYEQYF
v_gene: TRBV24-1; abundance: NA; d_gene: NA; j_gene: TRBJ2-7; CDR3nt: TGTGCCACCAGTGTTGAGAGGGAGCAGTACTTC; CDR3aa: CATSVEREQYF
v_gene: TRBV10-2; abundance: NA; d_gene: TRBD1; j_gene: TRBJ2-1; CDR3nt: TGCGCCAGCAGGACAGGGGCTACCGATGAGCAGTTCTTC; CDR3aa: CASRTGATDEQFF
v_gene: TRBV2; abundance: NA; d_gene: NA; j_gene: TRBJ1-5; CDR3nt: TGTGCCAGCACATTCCGACCCTATAGCAATCAGCCCCAGCATTTT; CDR3aa: CASTFRPYSNQPQHF
v_gene: TRBV5-4; abundance: NA; d_gene: TRBD2; j_gene: TRBJ2-5; CDR3nt: TGTGCCAGCAGCAGCGGGACTGTCCCATGGACCCAGTACTTC; CDR3aa: CASSSGTVPWTQYF
v_gene: TRBV5-1; abundance: NA; d_gene: NA; j_gene: TRBJ2-5; CDR3nt: TGCGCCAGCAGCTCCTATAGAGCGAACCAAGAGACCCAGTACTTC; CDR3aa: CASSSYRANQETQYF
v_gene: TRBV30; abundance: NA; d_gene: NA; j_gene: TRBJ1-1; CDR3nt: TGTGCCTGGAGAAGAGTGATGAACACTGAAGCTTTCTTT; CDR3aa: CAWRRVMNTEAFF
v_gene: TRBV20-1; abundance: NA; d_gene: NA; j_gene: TRBJ2-5; CDR3nt: TGCAGTGCTAGCGGGGAAGAGACCCAGTACTTC; CDR3aa: CSASGEETQYF
v_gene: TRBV13; abundance: NA; d_gene: TRBD2; j_gene: TRBJ2-3; CDR3nt: TGTGCCAGCAGCGGCGGGAGAAGCGCAGATACGCAGTATTTT; CDR3aa: CASSGGRSADTQYF
v_gene: TRBV18; abundance: NA; d_gene: TRBD2; j_gene: TRBJ2-3; CDR3nt: TGTGCCAGTTCGTCGACTAGCGAAGCAGATACGCAGTATTTT; CDR3aa: CASSSTSEADTQYF
v_gene: TRBV6-1; abundance: NA; d_gene: TRBD2; j_gene: TRBJ2-7; CDR3nt: TGTGCCAGCAGTGGGCGTCCGGGACTAGCGGGGGGCGAGCAGTACTTC; CDR3aa: CASSGRPGLAGGEQYF